This TCR beta chain was captured in a study of CD49a tissue-resident CD8 T cells in human skin (dated by TCRdb to the late 2010s). As for the study more broadly: The study examined tissue-resident memory CD8+ T cell subsets in human skin defined by CD49a, CD69 and CD103 expression.

Remarks on this clone: Which antigen it targets is not known. Base qualities were left out, and no much larger clone turns up one base away.

For five healthy donors, CD8+ T cells were sorted from blood, dermis and epidermis, and the TCR beta CDR3 regions of these cells were analysed. Both blood and skin samples were provided by each TCR-sequenced donor, and all TCR-sequenced donors were healthy individuals. Before TCR beta sequencing, CD8+ T cell populations were isolated by sorting. The library was produced with the immunoSEQ multiplex PCR assay. The study's own analysis went as follows. Frequencies of TCR V beta family usage were compared among the sorted CD8+ T cell populations from blood, dermis and epidermis. TCRdb took this table from immuneACCESS and kept in-frame rearrangements with V and J called. Such tables lack part of the clones; where checked against another copy, unresolved V genes explain under half of the gap, and the rest is unexplained. For V, J and clone size, that table is used; D and trimming come from the DNA. This sample gives 700 to 900 clones in total; around 73% of them show up just once. Together, the top ten hold 10% to 15% of the sample.

The junction shows trimming of 1 base on V and 6 bases on J, and the gene matches do not reach 6 bases of it. The germline V gene encodes CDR1 SGHRS and CDR2 YFSETQ. The CDR3 holds 15 amino acids from the cysteine to the phenylalanine. Kept here is only the CDR3 DNA, which spans 45 bases and is read in frame from base 1. The chain is assembled from TRBV5-1 and TRBJ2-1; 8 bases in the junction line up with TRBD2. The sequenced sample consisted of CLA- CD8+ effector memory T cells sorted from blood. The TCR comes from a human donor in good health. The sequenced DNA: TGCGCCAGCAGCTTGAACGGGGGGGCCGGCAATGAGCAGTTCTTC. Translated, it gives CASSLNGGAGNEQFF.